The 20 T cell receptor beta chains listed next were all sequenced from one sample in a study of spatial heterogeneity in lung cancer (dated by TCRdb to about 2019). According to the study, the label for this sample's time point signals: sample taken at primary tumor resection. General study outcomes and caveats: The number of expanded intratumoral alpha and beta TCRs correlated with the tumor nonsynonymous mutation count.

These receptors' targets are unknown. The protocol used for the library was 5' RACE. The sequencer listed for this sample is NextSeq 500. TCRdb applied fastp at Q25 and MiXCR to the public reads, then kept only in-frame beta chains. When rows share a CDR3 protein, they turn into one entry using the most common DNA and genes. This sample comprises 4,000 or so distinct CDR3 sequences, roughly 5.4% of them detected only once. The top ten hold around an eighth of the sample. The sample consisted of lung tumor tissue, taken at surgery. The source is a female donor with early-stage non-small cell lung cancer.

This clonotype occurred many times. The chain combines TRBV30 with TRBJ2-2; D is perhaps TRBD1 (5 bases). The V and J ends lost 2 bases and 8 bases respectively, with 9 bases between them. The CDR3 has 12 amino acids. CDR1 and CDR2 from the germline V gene are GTSNPN and SVGIG (reference sequence). The CDR3 DNA reads TGTGCCTGGAGTACAGGATTTGGGGAGCTGTTTTTT. This codes for CAWSTGFGELFF.

By share of the sample, this clonotype is medium-sized. The chain couples TRBV27 to TRBJ2-1; the D is unclear. Germline CDR1 MNHEY, CDR2 SMNVEV (reference sequence). V gave up 5 bases and J gave up 0 bases, with 11 bases separating them. The CDR3 loop spans 15 amino acids. DNA for the CDR3: TGTGCCAGCAGTCCCCGTAGTAACTCCTACAATGAGCAGTTCTTC. Protein: CASSPRSNSYNEQFF.

This clonotype is labeled as medium-sized. The V gene is TRBV30, the J gene TRBJ1-1; D is unresolved. Per the germline V gene, CDR1 is GTSNPN and CDR2 is SVGIG (reference sequence). The CDR3 has 15 amino acids. V was trimmed by 0 bases and J by 5 bases, leaving 16 bases between them. The CDR3 loop reads CAWSVRGNMRTEAFF. CDR3 in DNA: TGTGCCTGGAGTGTACGCGGGAACATGAGAACTGAAGCTTTCTTT.

In this sample, this clonotype is medium-sized (0.01 to 0.1%). V usage is TRBV4-1 and J usage is TRBJ2-2, with a possible D match to TRBD2 (7 bases). The V gene's germline CDR1 is MGHRA and CDR2 YSYEKL. The V gene lost 0 bases and the J gene lost 6 bases, with 11 bases spanning the gap. There are 15 residues in the CDR3. For the CDR3, the DNA is TGCGCCAGCAGCCAAGATGCGGGGGCGGCCGGGGAGCTGTTTTTT. Amino acids: CASSQDAGAAGELFF.

Sample share makes this clonotype medium-sized (0.01 to 0.1%). The chain links TRBV6-6 to TRBJ1-1; TRBD1 matches 9 bases. With 5 bases clipped from V and 3 bases from J, the junction kept 4 bases outside the gene matches. The V gene's germline CDR1 is MNHNY and CDR2 SVGAGI (reference sequence). The CDR3 runs to 14 residues. CDR3 in amino acids: CASSAGQGHTEAFF. CDR3 sequence (DNA): TGTGCCAGCAGTGCGGGACAGGGCCACACTGAAGCTTTCTTT.

This clonotype rates as medium-sized. This rearrangement joins TRBV6-1 to TRBJ2-3; 11 bases map to TRBD2. The CDR3 is 15 amino acids. Germline V gene sequence: CDR1 MNHNS, CDR2 SASEGT. V lost 7 bases and J lost 5; bases outside the gene matches: 8. CDR3 DNA sequence: TGTGCCAGCACTGCCGGGACTAGCGGCCGAGATACGCAGTATTTT. The encoded protein is CASTAGTSGRDTQYF.

By its share, this clonotype is medium-sized. The V gene is TRBV11-2, the J gene TRBJ2-7, with a weak D call TRBD1 (6 bases). This CDR3 is built from 15 residues. The V and J ends lost 1 base and 3 bases respectively, with 13 bases between them. CDR1 and CDR2 (germline): SGHAT, FQNNGV. Here the CDR3 reads CASSLGGRGRYEQYF. CDR3 nucleotides: TGTGCCAGCAGCTTAGGAGGCAGGGGACGCTACGAGCAGTACTTC.

V usage is TRBV5-1 and J usage is TRBJ2-7; 8 bases fit TRBD1. The trim removed 0 bases at V and 4 bases at J, leaving 6 bases unmatched. The CDR3 runs 15 residues. Germline V gives CDR1 SGHRS, CDR2 YFSETQ. In DNA form, the CDR3 reads TGCGCCAGCAGCTTGGGACAGGGGAGCAAATACGAGCAGTACTTC. Translated, it gives CASSLGQGSKYEQYF.

This clonotype is categorized as medium-sized (0.01 to 0.1%). The chain recombines TRBV18 with TRBJ1-1; tentative D call: TRBD1 (6 bases). V lost 0 bases and J 4 bases, leaving 12 bases between the germline ends. Germline V gene sequence: CDR1 KGHSH, CDR2 LQKENI. The CDR3 contains 15 residues. The CDR3, as DNA: TGTGCCAGCTCACCACCCGACAGGTTGGGCACTGAAGCTTTCTTT. It specifies CASSPPDRLGTEAFF.

This clonotype is medium-sized (0.01 to 0.1%) by share. V and J are TRBV5-1 and TRBJ2-2; tentatively, D is TRBD2 (5 bases). CDR1 is SGHRS and CDR2 is YFSETQ in the germline V gene. Trimming took 2 bases from V and 5 from J, leaving 13 bases between them. CDR3 size: 15 residues. CDR3 sequence reads: CASSFDGILTGELFF. CDR3 bases: TGCGCCAGCAGCTTTGACGGGATCCTAACCGGGGAGCTGTTTTTT.

This clonotype is medium-sized within its sample. The genes are TRBV21-1 and TRBJ2-3; the table's TRBD2 call for D was not verified on the DNA. TRBV21-1 is described as a pseudogene. The CDR3 is 17 residues long. The CDR3 protein is CASSPREGRNNTDTQYF. For the CDR3, the DNA is TGTGCCAGCAGCCCGCGGGAGGGACGGAACAACACAGATACGCAGTATTTT.

Sample share makes this clonotype medium-sized. Here the CDR3 DNA reads TGTGCCAGCAGTCCTCTGGACAGGGAATACGAGACCCAGTACTTC. Its protein is CASSPLDREYETQYF. V gene TRBV6-2 or TRBV6-3 combines with J gene TRBJ2-5, with TRBD1 identical over 8 bases. Germline values: CDR1 MNHEY, CDR2 SVGEGT. V lost 5 bases to trimming and J lost 5 bases; unmatched junction nucleotides: 10. The CDR3 totals 15 residues.

Judged by abundance, this clonotype is medium-sized (0.01 to 0.1%). The chain employs TRBV5-1 and TRBJ1-4; unclear D gene. Germline-derived CDR1 and CDR2 are SGHRS and YFSETQ. With 5 bases removed from V and 0 bases from J, the gap between germline ends came to 5 bases. The CDR3 runs 13 residues. CDR3: CASRKATNEKLFF. DNA of the CDR3: TGCGCCAGCAGAAAAGCAACTAATGAAAAACTGTTTTTT.

This clonotype was detected ten times or more. The chain is built from TRBV11-2 and TRBJ2-2, with TRBD2 identical over 9 bases. There are 16 residues in the CDR3. Germline values: CDR1 SGHAT, CDR2 FQNNGV. Germline trimming cut 0 bases from V and 5 bases from J; bases unmatched to any gene: 4. For the CDR3, the DNA is TGTGCCAGCAGCTTAGACAGCGGGAGGTTGACCGGGGAGCTGTTTTTT. Translated, it gives CASSLDSGRLTGELFF.

This clonotype was seen ten or more times. The chain is built from TRBV20-1 and TRBJ2-1; the match to TRBD2 covers 13 bases. Losses at the gene ends were 5 bases for V and 7 bases for J; bases not matched to a gene: 5. Germline values: CDR1 DFQATT, CDR2 SNEGSKA (reference sequence). The CDR3 is 14 residues long. The CDR3: CSAAGTSGINEQFF. CDR3 nucleotides: TGCAGTGCTGCCGGGACTAGCGGGATTAATGAGCAGTTCTTC.

This clonotype is labeled as medium-sized (0.01 to 0.1%). This chain connects TRBV6-5 to TRBJ1-3; maybe TRBD1 (5 bases). Germline values: CDR1 MNHEY, CDR2 SVGAGI. Between the trimmed V and J ends, which lost 6 bases and 0 bases, there was a span of 9 bases. This CDR3 contains 14 residues. The CDR3 coding sequence is TGTGCCAGCAGACAGGCCACCTCTGGAAACACCATATATTTT. Translation gives CASRQATSGNTIYF.

This clonotype occurred many times. The gene calls are TRBV20-1 and TRBJ2-1; TRBD2 matches at 11 bases. This CDR3 has 14 residues. The V gene's germline CDR1 is DFQATT and CDR2 SNEGSKA (reference sequence). Trimming took 0 bases from V and 10 from J; bases not matched to a gene: 5. The CDR3 sequence is CSARDRGLAGEQFF. CDR3 bases: TGCAGTGCTAGAGACCGAGGACTAGCGGGCGAGCAGTTCTTC.

This clonotype is classed as medium-sized. The chain joins TRBV11-2 to TRBJ2-7, with a weak D call TRBD1 (6 bases). V gave up 0 bases and J gave up 6 bases, with 18 bases separating them. CDR3 length: 16 amino acids. Germline loops: CDR1 SGHAT, CDR2 FQNNGV. The CDR3 region has the DNA TGTGCCAGCAGCTTAGAACCCACAGGGTATTTTCGCGAGCAGTACTTC. Protein: CASSLEPTGYFREQYF.

By its share, this clonotype is medium-sized (0.01 to 0.1%). This chain connects TRBV4-2 to TRBJ1-2; tentatively, D is TRBD1 (5 bases). The V and J ends lost 0 bases and 6 bases respectively, with 11 bases between them. This CDR3 comprises 14 residues. Germline CDR1 is LGHNA and CDR2 is YNFKEQ. CDR3 protein: CASSQERSGNGYTF. The DNA of the CDR3 is TGTGCCAGCAGCCAAGAAAGGTCAGGGAATGGCTACACCTTC.

A few counts support this clonotype. V usage is TRBV24-1 and J usage is TRBJ2-2, with unresolved D. Germline V lookup: CDR1 KGHDR, CDR2 SFDVKD. V was trimmed by 3 bases and J by 1 base, leaving 8 bases between them. This CDR3 is built from 15 residues. The chain's CDR3 is CATSDNDRNTGELFF. For the CDR3, the DNA is TGTGCCACCAGTGATAATGATCGGAACACCGGGGAGCTGTTTTTT.